This TCR beta chain was profiled in a study of blood T cell repertoires in COVID-19. Study background: Both acute and convalescent COVID-19 samples were obtained from the United States, Italy and Spain.

Only in-frame clones appear in the TCRdb table, and some are missing; sequencing was by immunoSEQ multiplex PCR. Of more than 50,000 clones listed, roughly three quarters are singletons. The CDR3 is made up of 13 amino acids. Germline V gene sequence: CDR1 MDHEN, CDR2 SYDVKM. The V and J ends lost 10 bases and 2 bases respectively, with 15 bases between them. The sequenced material came from peripheral blood. The receptor's source is an elderly woman with acute or convalescent COVID-19. The V and J genes are TRBV28 and TRBJ2-7; TRBD2 might be the D (7 bases). DNA of the CDR3: TGTGCCACCCGGGGGGCGGAAACCTACGAGCAGTACTTC. As protein: CATRGAETYEQYF.